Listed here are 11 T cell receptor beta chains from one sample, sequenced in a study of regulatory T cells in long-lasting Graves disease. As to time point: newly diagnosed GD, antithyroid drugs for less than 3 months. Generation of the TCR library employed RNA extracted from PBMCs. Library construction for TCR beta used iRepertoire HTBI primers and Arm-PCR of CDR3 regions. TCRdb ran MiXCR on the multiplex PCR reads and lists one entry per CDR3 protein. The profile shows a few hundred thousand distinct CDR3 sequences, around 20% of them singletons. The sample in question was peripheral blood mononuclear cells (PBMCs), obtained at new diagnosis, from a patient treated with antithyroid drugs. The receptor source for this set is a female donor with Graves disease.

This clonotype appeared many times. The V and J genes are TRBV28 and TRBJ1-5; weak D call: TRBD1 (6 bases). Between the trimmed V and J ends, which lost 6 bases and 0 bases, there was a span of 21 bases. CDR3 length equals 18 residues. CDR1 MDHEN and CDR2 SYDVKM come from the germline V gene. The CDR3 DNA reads TGTGCCAGCAGAAACAGGGCCTTGAACCCTTATAGCAATCAGCCCCAGCATTTT. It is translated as CASRNRALNPYSNQPQHF.

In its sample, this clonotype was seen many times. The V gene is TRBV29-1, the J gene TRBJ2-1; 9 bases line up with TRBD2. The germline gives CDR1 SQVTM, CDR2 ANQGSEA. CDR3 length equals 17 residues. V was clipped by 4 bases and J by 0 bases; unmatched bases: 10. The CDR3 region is CSVAGLAGRSSYNEQFF. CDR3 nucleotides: TGCAGCGTTGCAGGGCTAGCGGGACGGAGCTCCTACAATGAGCAGTTCTTC.

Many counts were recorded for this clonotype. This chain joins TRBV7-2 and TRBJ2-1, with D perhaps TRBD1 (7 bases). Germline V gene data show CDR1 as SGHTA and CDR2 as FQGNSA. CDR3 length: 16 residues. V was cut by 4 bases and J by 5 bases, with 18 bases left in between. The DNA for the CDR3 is TGTGCCAGCAGCTCCCCAGGGGGACTTTGGAACAATGAGCAGTTCTTC. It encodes CASSSPGGLWNNEQFF.

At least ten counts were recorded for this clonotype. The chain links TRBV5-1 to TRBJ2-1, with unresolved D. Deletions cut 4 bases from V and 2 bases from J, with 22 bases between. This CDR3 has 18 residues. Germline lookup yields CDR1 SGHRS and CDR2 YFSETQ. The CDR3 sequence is CASSTEERRLATYNEQFF. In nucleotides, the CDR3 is TGCGCCAGCAGCACTGAAGAGAGGCGACTGGCAACCTACAATGAGCAGTTCTTC.

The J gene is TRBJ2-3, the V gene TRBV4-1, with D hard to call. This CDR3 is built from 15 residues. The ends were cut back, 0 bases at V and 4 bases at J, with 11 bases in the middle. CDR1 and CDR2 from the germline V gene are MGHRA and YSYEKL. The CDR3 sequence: CASSQEGSRADTQYF. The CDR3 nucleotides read TGCGCCAGCAGCCAAGAAGGCAGTAGGGCAGATACGCAGTATTTT.

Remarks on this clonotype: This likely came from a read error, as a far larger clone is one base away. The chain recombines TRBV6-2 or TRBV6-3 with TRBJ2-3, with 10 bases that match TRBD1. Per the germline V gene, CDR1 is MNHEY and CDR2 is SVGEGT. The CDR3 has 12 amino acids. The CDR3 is CAISGQGDTQYF. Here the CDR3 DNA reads TGTGCCATCAGTGGACAGGGGGACACGCAGTATTTT.

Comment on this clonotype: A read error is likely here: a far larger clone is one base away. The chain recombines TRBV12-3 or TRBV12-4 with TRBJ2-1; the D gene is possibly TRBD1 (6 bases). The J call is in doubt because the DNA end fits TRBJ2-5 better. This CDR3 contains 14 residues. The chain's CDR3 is CASGLAAGAETQYF. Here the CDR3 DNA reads TGTGCCAGCGGTTTAGCTGCAGGGGCCGAGACCCAGTACTTC.

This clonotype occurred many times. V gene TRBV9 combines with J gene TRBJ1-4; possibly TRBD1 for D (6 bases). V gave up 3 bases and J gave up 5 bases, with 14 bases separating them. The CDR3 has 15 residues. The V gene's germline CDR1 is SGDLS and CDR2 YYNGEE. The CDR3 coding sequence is TGTGCCAGCAGCGCACAAGGGGGGGCGAATGAAAAACTGTTTTTT. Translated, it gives CASSAQGGANEKLFF.

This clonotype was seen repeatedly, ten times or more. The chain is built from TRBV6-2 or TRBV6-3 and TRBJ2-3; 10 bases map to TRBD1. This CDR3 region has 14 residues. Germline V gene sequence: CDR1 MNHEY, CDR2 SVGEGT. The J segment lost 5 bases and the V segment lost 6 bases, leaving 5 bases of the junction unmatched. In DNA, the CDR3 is TGTGCCAGCAGGAGACAGGGGGCTCAAGATACGCAGTATTTT. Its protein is CASRRQGAQDTQYF.

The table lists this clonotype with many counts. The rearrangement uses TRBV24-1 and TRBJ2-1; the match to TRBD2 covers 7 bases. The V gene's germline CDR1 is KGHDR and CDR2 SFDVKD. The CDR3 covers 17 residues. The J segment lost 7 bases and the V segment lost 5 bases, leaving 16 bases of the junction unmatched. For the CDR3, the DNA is TGTGCCACCAGTGCCCGAGTCGTCCGGGGGGTATCAAATGAGCAGTTCTTC. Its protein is CATSARVVRGVSNEQFF.

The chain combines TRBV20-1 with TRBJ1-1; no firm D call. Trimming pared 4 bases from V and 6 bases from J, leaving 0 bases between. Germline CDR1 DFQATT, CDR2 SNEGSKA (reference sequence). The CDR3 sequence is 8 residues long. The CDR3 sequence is CSATEAFF. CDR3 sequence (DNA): TGCAGTGCTACTGAAGCTTTCTTT.